This entry describes one T cell receptor beta chain. This specimen belongs to a study of cytomegalovirus exposure and HLA in healthy donors. The PCR ran on 60 Vbeta and 13 Jbeta primers. Clones were read by immunoSEQ multiplex PCR, and TCRdb kept only the in-frame ones, dropping some. The sample includes about 160,000 clones, over 60% of them seen just once. V was cut by 2 bases and J by 5 bases, with 15 bases left in between. The CDR3 extends over 16 amino acids. CDR1 MNHEY and CDR2 SMNVEV come from the germline V gene (reference sequence). The origin of this receptor is a woman between 45 and 60 years old in good health and CMV-seropositive. Sequencing used PBMCs. The rearrangement links TRBV27 to TRBJ1-4; D is possibly TRBD1 (6 bases). As DNA, the CDR3 is TGTGCCAGCAGTTTAATTTCGGGGGGCCCAAATGAAAAACTGTTTTTT. Protein: CASSLISGGPNEKLFF.